The 16 T cell receptor beta chains below were found in one sample sequenced in a study of shared clonotypes between healthy human individuals. Data came from immunoSEQ multiplex PCR; TCRdb stores just in-frame clones and leaves some out. The data hold approximately 1.4 million clones, with about 98% observed a single time. The sequenced sample consisted of naive CD4+ T cells sorted from blood. Subset indicated: CD45RA+ positively selected. All receptors come from a man aged 25-45 years in good health.

The chain links TRBV28 to TRBJ2-2; 11 bases line up with TRBD1. Germline V gene sequence: CDR1 MDHEN, CDR2 SYDVKM. V lost 4 bases and J lost 5; bases outside the gene matches: 3. CDR3 length: 15 residues. The CDR3, as DNA: TGTGCCAGCAGTTCGGGACAGGGGGGAACCGGGGAGCTGTTTTTT. This gives the protein CASSSGQGGTGELFF.

This rearrangement joins TRBV1 to TRBJ2-1; the table names TRBD2, a call not compared with the DNA. TRBV1 has pseudogene status. The CDR3 spans 17 residues. The CDR3 is CTSTLLAGGPLDNEQFF. In DNA, the CDR3 is TGCACCAGCACCCTACTAGCGGGAGGGCCGTTAGACAATGAGCAGTTCTTC.

The J gene is TRBJ2-2, the V gene TRBV28; 7 nucleotides line up with TRBD1. The V segment lost 8 bases and the J segment 6 bases; nucleotides outside the gene matches: 9. This CDR3 spans 14 amino acids. Germline CDR1 reads MDHEN; CDR2 reads SYDVKM. The CDR3, as DNA: TGTGCCAGCGTTCCCAAGACAGGGCCCGGGGAGCTGTTTTTT. Translated: CASVPKTGPGELFF.

Comments on this clone: One junction end disagrees with the germline gene, perhaps due to a read error. The V gene is TRBV19, the J gene TRBJ2-6; no clear D gene. Germline V gene data show CDR1 as LNHDA and CDR2 as SQIVND (reference sequence). This CDR3 contains 15 residues. CDR3 region: CASSLETSGANVLTF. CDR3 nucleotides: TGTGCCAGTAGTTTAGAGACCTCTGGGGCCAACGTCCTGACTTTC.

The gene calls are TRBV6-7 and TRBJ1-5, with D possibly TRBD1 on 6 matching bases. TRBV6-7 is marked as an open reading frame, function uncertain. The CDR3 runs to 16 residues. Between the trimmed V and J ends, which lost 7 bases and 2 bases, there was a span of 18 bases. The CDR3 DNA follows: TGTGCCAGCATCATCAGGGGCACGGGCTGCAATCAGCCCCAGCATTTT. Amino acid sequence: CASIIRGTGCNQPQHF.

V usage is TRBV5-5 and J usage is TRBJ2-7; 7 positions match TRBD2. Germline trimming cut 4 bases from V and 4 bases from J; bases unmatched to any gene: 8. The CDR3 is 14 residues long. CDR1 and CDR2 from the germline V gene are SGHKS and YYEKEE (reference sequence). The CDR3 region has the DNA TGTGCCAGCAGCACGACTAGCCAGCGGTACGAGCAGTACTTC. This gives the protein CASSTTSQRYEQYF.

V is TRBV2 and J is TRBJ2-7; D perhaps matches TRBD2 (5 bases). Germline-derived CDR1 and CDR2 are SNHLY and FYNNEI. Trimming cost V 6 bases and J 2 bases, with 17 bases left between them. The CDR3 spans 15 residues. CDR3 coding DNA: TGTGCCAGCAGACCAGGACTGATAGATGCCTACGAGCAGTACTTC. This encodes CASRPGLIDAYEQYF.

The chain's CDR3 is CASSSPGGIDGYTF. As DNA, the CDR3 is TGTGCCAGCAGTTCCCCGGGGGGGATCGATGGCTACACCTTC. The gene calls are TRBV28 and TRBJ1-2; TRBD1 might be the D (5 bases). V lost 4 bases and J lost 6, with 15 bases in between. Germline V lookup: CDR1 MDHEN, CDR2 SYDVKM. The CDR3 covers 14 residues.

The chain links TRBV14 to TRBJ2-2, with TRBD2 matching 10 bases. CDR1 is SGHDN and CDR2 is FVKESK in the germline V gene. V shed 4 bases and J 0 bases; nucleotides not matched to a gene: 8. There are 18 residues in the CDR3. CDR3 sequence: CASSPTSGSVANTGELFF. DNA for the CDR3: TGTGCCAGCAGCCCGACTAGCGGGTCCGTCGCGAACACCGGGGAGCTGTTTTTT.

The rearrangement links TRBV5-5 to TRBJ1-2; D is unclear. The germline V gene encodes CDR1 SGHKS and CDR2 YYEKEE (reference sequence). This CDR3 is built from 14 residues. The V end was cut by 1 base, the J end by 4 bases, with 11 bases between. The CDR3: CASSLYSGSYGYTF. The DNA of the CDR3 is TGTGCCAGCAGCTTGTATAGCGGGTCCTATGGCTACACCTTC.

The genes are TRBV15 and TRBJ2-1; D is unresolved. The CDR3 has 13 amino acids. Germline loops: CDR1 LNHNV, CDR2 YYDKDF (reference sequence). Trimming took off 6 bases at V and 6 bases at J, with 12 bases between the two ends. Here the CDR3 reads CATSISSINEQFF. The CDR3 DNA sequence: TGTGCCACCAGTATTAGCTCCATCAATGAGCAGTTCTTC.

This chain joins TRBV7-2 and TRBJ1-5, with D maybe TRBD1 (6 bases). The germline V and J ends were trimmed by 5 bases and 4 bases, with 18 bases remaining between them. This CDR3 has 16 residues. Germline V lookup: CDR1 SGHTA, CDR2 FQGNSA. The CDR3 loop reads CASSPSRGGGNQPQHF. Written as DNA, the CDR3 is TGTGCCAGCAGCCCAAGCAGGGGAGGTGGAAATCAGCCCCAGCATTTT.

The chain joins TRBV27 to TRBJ2-5; no clear D. The closer fit of TRBJ2-7 to the DNA end suggests the J call may be wrong. The germline V gene has CDR1 MNHEY and CDR2 SMNVEV (reference sequence). The CDR3 totals 15 residues. The CDR3 DNA follows: TGTGCCAGCCTAGGTTTGAGAGGCCCCACCTACGAGCAGTACTTC. Translation gives CASLGLRGPTYEQYF.

The count of this clone is one. The chain joins TRBV25-1 to TRBJ1-2; D perhaps matches TRBD1 (5 bases). Germline CDR1 reads MGHDK; CDR2 reads SYGVNS. The CDR3 is made up of 14 amino acids. V was clipped by 3 bases and J by 2 bases, with 10 bases between them. CDR3 DNA sequence: TGTGCCAGCAGTGATGCCGGGGGGAACTATGGCTACACCTTC. Translation gives CASSDAGGNYGYTF.

This rearrangement joins TRBV4-3 to TRBJ1-1, with D possibly TRBD1 on 5 matching bases. The CDR3 loop spans 13 amino acids. V lost 0 bases and J 6 bases, leaving 8 bases between the germline ends. The V gene's germline CDR1 is LGHNA and CDR2 YSLEER. The CDR3 DNA follows: TGCGCCAGCAGCCAAGATAGGGGAGCTGAAGCTTTCTTT. Amino acid sequence: CASSQDRGAEAFF.

The chain combines TRBV27 with TRBJ2-7; a weak D match, TRBD1 (7 bases). This CDR3 comprises 17 residues. Deletions cut 0 bases from V and 4 bases from J, with 19 bases between. CDR1 MNHEY and CDR2 SMNVEV come from the germline V gene (reference sequence). CDR3 residues: CASSLSLRGTDFYEQYF. The CDR3 nucleotides are TGTGCCAGCAGTTTATCCCTTCGGGGGACAGACTTTTACGAGCAGTACTTC.